This paragraph covers one T cell receptor (beta chain) sequence. The antigen is undetermined. Both 60 Vbeta primers and 13 Jbeta primers went into the PCR. TCRdb's table, derived via immunoSEQ multiplex PCR, lists solely in-frame clones and lacks some. The sample has over 150,000 clones, approximately 67% seen once. The data stem from a study of cytomegalovirus exposure and HLA in healthy donors. Study summary: Researchers previously reported finding about 110 million unique TCR beta sequences from roughly 170 million T cells. From HLA-typed donors, an early data release held tens of millions of unique TCRs. The study's findings and limits: Reported performance of the classifier showed diagnosis of cytomegalovirus status with high specificity and sensitivity. Cytomegalovirus association was assigned to about 150 TCR beta chains.

Sequencing was performed on PBMCs. This receptor was identified in a woman younger than 30 in good health and CMV-seropositive.

The CDR3 here is CASSLKVTEPYGYTF. CDR3 in DNA: TGTGCCAGCAGCTTGAAGGTCACAGAGCCCTATGGCTACACCTTC. The chain joins TRBV5-4 to TRBJ1-2; no firm D call. The CDR3 sequence is 15 residues long. V lost 1 base and J lost 4, with 14 bases in between. Germline V gene sequence: CDR1 SGHNT, CDR2 YYREEE (reference sequence).